The entry that follows covers one T cell receptor (beta chain) sequence. The antigen remains undetermined. The entry originates in a study of OX40 agonist ivuxolimab in advanced cancers. Findings and caveats of the study: Dose levels from 0.1 to 3.0 mg/kg saw CD4+ and CD8+ blood T cells expand clonally by week 6.

Some clones are missing from TCRdb's copy, which holds only in-frame ones; the method was immunoSEQ multiplex PCR. The sample holds over 85,000 clones, 84% seen once. The specimen was CD4+ or CD8+ T cells sorted from blood, collected in a trial of the OX40 agonist ivuxolimab. The clonotype was recovered from an adult with an advanced solid tumor such as melanoma, head and neck, liver or kidney cancer.

The CDR3 loop reads CAAGTAYNEQFF. The DNA for the CDR3 is TGTGCCGCCGGGACAGCATACAATGAGCAGTTCTTC. V is TRBV10-3 and J is TRBJ2-1, with 7 bases lining up with TRBD1. V shed 11 bases, J shed 4 bases, and the junction held 5 bases outside the gene matches. This CDR3 region has 12 residues. Germline CDR1 and CDR2: ENHRY and SYGVKD.